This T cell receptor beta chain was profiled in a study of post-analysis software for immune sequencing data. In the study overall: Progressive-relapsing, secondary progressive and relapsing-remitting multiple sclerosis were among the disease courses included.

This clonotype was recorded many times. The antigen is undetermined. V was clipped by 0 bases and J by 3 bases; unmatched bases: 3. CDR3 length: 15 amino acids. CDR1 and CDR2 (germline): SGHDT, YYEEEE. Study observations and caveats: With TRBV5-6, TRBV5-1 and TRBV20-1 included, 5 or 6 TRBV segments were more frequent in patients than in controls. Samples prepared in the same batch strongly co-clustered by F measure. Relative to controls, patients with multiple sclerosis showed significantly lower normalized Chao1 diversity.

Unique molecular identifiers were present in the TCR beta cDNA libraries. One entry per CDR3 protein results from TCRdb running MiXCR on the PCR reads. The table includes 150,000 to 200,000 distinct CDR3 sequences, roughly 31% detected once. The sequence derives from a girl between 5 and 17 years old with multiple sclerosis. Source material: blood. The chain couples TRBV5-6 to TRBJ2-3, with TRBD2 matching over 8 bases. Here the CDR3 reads CASSLAGGTTDTQYF. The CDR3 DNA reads TGTGCCAGCAGCTTGGCGGGAGGGACTACAGATACGCAGTATTTT.